This section outlines one T cell receptor (beta chain) sequence together with its context. The data originate from a study of T cell changes during pregnancy in multiple sclerosis. The table came from immunoSEQ multiplex PCR; TCRdb's copy has only in-frame clones and leaves some out. This sample carries roughly 69,000 clones, around nine tenths of them seen once, and the ten largest clones take almost 0.3%. Germline lookup yields CDR1 SGDLS and CDR2 YYNGEE. With 0 bases removed from V and 1 base from J, the gap between germline ends came to 8 bases. This CDR3 is 15 amino acids long. V usage is TRBV9 and J usage is TRBJ2-1; D possibly corresponds to TRBD1 (6 bases). The sequencing here drew on CD4+ T cells from peripheral blood mononuclear cells, taken in the third trimester of pregnancy. The clonotype originates from a female donor in good health, enrolled as a control in a pregnancy study. The CDR3 reads CASSVVGQSYNEQFF. CDR3 sequence (DNA): TGTGCCAGCAGCGTAGTCGGACAGTCCTACAATGAGCAGTTCTTC.